These 30 T cell receptor beta chains share one sample of origin, sequenced in a study of blood T cell repertoires in COVID-19. Measured with immunoSEQ multiplex PCR; TCRdb has only the in-frame clones, and not every one. The profile covers approximately 200,000 clones, with over 75% appearing a single time and 7% to 8.5% taken by the ten largest. The sample was PBMCs or T cells enriched from blood (not recorded which). These receptors were collected from a woman aged 40 to 50 with acute COVID-19.

The chain uses TRBV18 and TRBJ1-5; a possible D gene is TRBD1 (6 bases). V was clipped by 3 bases and J by 8 bases, with 11 bases between them. The CDR3 has 13 residues. Germline values: CDR1 KGHSH, CDR2 LQKENI. CDR3 coding DNA: TGTGCCAGCTCACCCGAGTACAGGGAGCCCCAGCATTTT. Amino acids: CASSPEYREPQHF.

The chain couples TRBV7-6 to TRBJ2-2; no definite D call. Germline CDR1 SGHVS, CDR2 FNYEAQ. Trimming pared 1 base from V and 0 bases from J, leaving 9 bases between. The CDR3 runs 16 residues. The CDR3: CASSLVGQTNTGELFF. The CDR3 DNA follows: TGTGCCAGCAGCTTAGTTGGGCAGACGAACACCGGGGAGCTGTTTTTT.

The chain joins TRBV28 to TRBJ1-1; 7 nucleotides align to TRBD1. This CDR3 spans 16 amino acids. V shed 5 bases and J 4 bases; nucleotides not matched to a gene: 13. Germline CDR1 is MDHEN and CDR2 is SYDVKM. The CDR3 protein is CASSPPEGAGGTEAFF. The DNA for the CDR3 is TGTGCCAGCAGTCCTCCTGAGGGGGCCGGGGGCACTGAAGCTTTCTTT.

CDR3 nucleotide sequence: TGTGCCATCAGTGAGCCGCCGGGACTAGCGGGAGGTCCCGGGGAGCTGTTTTTT. This encodes CAISEPPGLAGGPGELFF. The rearrangement links TRBV10-3 to TRBJ2-2; TRBD2 agrees at 15 bases. This CDR3 spans 18 amino acids. Germline CDR1 ENHRY, CDR2 SYGVKD. The J segment lost 6 bases and the V segment lost 2 bases, leaving 7 bases of the junction unmatched.

The rearrangement links TRBV28 to TRBJ1-5; tentative D call: TRBD1 (6 bases). CDR3 length: 14 amino acids. CDR1 MDHEN and CDR2 SYDVKM come from the germline V gene. V was cut by 7 bases and J by 1 base, with 11 bases left in between. CDR3 nucleotide sequence: TGTGCCAGCAAGCGGGACACCAGCAATCAGCCCCAGCATTTT. This sequence encodes CASKRDTSNQPQHF.

J is TRBJ1-1 and V is TRBV6-1, with D unresolved. The V gene's germline CDR1 is MNHNS and CDR2 SASEGT. The CDR3 is 13 residues long. V lost 1 base and J 2 bases, leaving 5 bases between the germline ends. CDR3 protein: CASSEVRNTEAFF. The DNA for the CDR3 is TGTGCCAGCAGTGAAGTGAGAAACACTGAAGCTTTCTTT.

The chain recombines TRBV7-2 with TRBJ2-7; 14 bases align to TRBD2. J was trimmed by 5 bases and V by 5 bases; bases with no gene match: 5. The CDR3 sequence is 15 residues long. In germline, CDR1 is SGHTA, CDR2 FQGNSA. As DNA, the CDR3 is TGTGCCAGCAGCCCACTGGGACTAGCGGGAGACGAGCAGTACTTC. It translates to CASSPLGLAGDEQYF.

The V gene is TRBV6-6, the J gene TRBJ2-3, with 7 bases identical to TRBD2. V lost 5 bases, J lost 4 bases, and 15 bases stayed unmatched. This CDR3 is built from 17 residues. Per the germline V gene, CDR1 is MNHNY and CDR2 is SVGAGI (reference sequence). In nucleotides, the CDR3 is TGTGCCAGCAGTCCCCCTCATGGCGGGGGAGCCCCAGATACGCAGTATTTT. This codes for CASSPPHGGGAPDTQYF.

Turning to this clone: At one of its ends the junction is not consistent with the germline gene, which may arise from a read error. The V call is TRBV30, the J call TRBJ2-5; 8 nucleotides match TRBD2. Looked up from germline, CDR1 is GTSNPN and CDR2 is SVGIG (reference sequence). This CDR3 contains 14 residues. CDR3 loop: CGWGSGVIQETQYF. The CDR3 nucleotides are TGTGGCTGGGGTAGCGGGGTAATCCAAGAGACCCAGTACTTC.

J is TRBJ2-5 and V is TRBV6-5; possibly TRBD2 for D (5 bases). Germline V gene lookup returns CDR1 MNHEY and CDR2 SVGAGI. The CDR3 is 14 amino acids. Trimming cost V 5 bases and J 2 bases, with 12 bases left between them. The CDR3 nucleotides read TGTGCCAGCAGTCAATCGGGGATACAAGAGACCCAGTACTTC. Translated, it gives CASSQSGIQETQYF.

The chain recombines TRBV19 with TRBJ1-4; TRBD1 matches at 7 bases. The V and J ends lost 5 bases and 5 bases, in that order; junction bases with no gene match: 5. The CDR3 extends over 14 amino acids. Germline V gene lookup returns CDR1 LNHDA and CDR2 SQIVND (reference sequence). The CDR3 region is CASSSRGSNEKLFF. DNA of the CDR3: TGTGCCAGTAGTTCCAGGGGGTCGAATGAAAAACTGTTTTTT.

The chain carries TRBV19 and TRBJ1-2; 11 nucleotides line up with TRBD1. With 3 bases clipped from V and 8 bases from J, the junction kept 8 bases outside the gene matches. Per germline, CDR1 LNHDA and CDR2 SQIVND (reference sequence). There are 15 residues in the CDR3. This chain's CDR3 is CASSIRTGGVGGYTF. The CDR3 region has the DNA TGTGCCAGTAGTATTCGGACAGGGGGCGTTGGAGGCTACACCTTC.

The rearrangement joins TRBV12-3 or TRBV12-4 to TRBJ2-5, with D hard to call. The CDR3 contains 13 residues. V was shortened by 3 bases and J by 1 base, with 6 bases between the two germline ends. The CDR3 reads CASSFYGQETQYF. CDR3 DNA sequence: TGTGCCAGCAGTTTTTACGGCCAAGAGACCCAGTACTTC.

The CDR3 spells CASSESGQGIRDEQYF. CDR3 DNA sequence: TGTGCCAGCAGTGAATCCGGTCAGGGTATTCGTGACGAGCAGTACTTC. The genes are TRBV25-1 and TRBJ2-7; a weak D match, TRBD1 (5 bases). Trimming stripped 1 base from V and 5 bases from J, with 18 bases between. Germline CDR1 reads MGHDK; CDR2 reads SYGVNS. There are 16 residues in the CDR3.

This chain links TRBV9 with TRBJ2-7; D possibly corresponds to TRBD1 (6 bases). The CDR3 extends over 15 amino acids. Germline CDR1 and CDR2: SGDLS and YYNGEE. V lost 3 bases and J lost 5, with 18 bases in between. The CDR3: CASSAGLGARDEQYF. CDR3 coding DNA: TGTGCCAGCAGCGCAGGCCTGGGGGCGCGGGACGAGCAGTACTTC.

The V gene is TRBV5-8, the J gene TRBJ1-1, with D maybe TRBD1 (6 bases). Deletions cut 1 base from V and 0 bases from J, with 13 bases between. The CDR3 spans 16 residues. CDR1 and CDR2 from the germline V gene are SGHTS and YDEGEE. The CDR3 reads CASSLFRGSMNTEAFF. CDR3 DNA sequence: TGTGCCAGCAGCTTGTTCAGGGGATCCATGAACACTGAAGCTTTCTTT.

The V and J genes are TRBV3-1 (or the pseudogene TRBV3-2) and TRBJ1-3; D ambiguous. Germline V CDR1 and CDR2: LGHDT, YNNKEL (reference sequence). V lost 1 base, J lost 3 bases, and 7 bases lay in between. The CDR3 has 14 residues. CDR3 in amino acids: CASSQGQFGNTIYF. Here the CDR3 DNA reads TGTGCCAGCAGCCAAGGGCAGTTTGGAAACACCATATATTTT.

The J gene is TRBJ1-1, the V gene TRBV4-2; D may be TRBD1 (5 bases). The CDR3 consists of 15 residues. The V end lost 3 bases, the J end lost 6 bases, and 17 bases lay between the germline ends. The germline gives CDR1 LGHNA, CDR2 YNFKEQ. CDR3 sequence reads: CASSQKPGGSAEAFF. CDR3 nucleotides: TGTGCCAGCAGCCAGAAGCCTGGGGGGAGCGCTGAAGCTTTCTTT.

The chain recombines TRBV6-5 with TRBJ2-1; TRBD1 matches 9 bases. Germline loops: CDR1 MNHEY, CDR2 SVGAGI. V was clipped by 7 bases and J by 7 bases; unmatched bases: 11. The CDR3 has 15 residues. The CDR3 is CASTLDRGYVNEQFF. For the CDR3, the DNA is TGTGCCAGCACCCTAGACAGGGGGTATGTAAATGAGCAGTTCTTC.

V usage is TRBV11-3 and J usage is TRBJ2-3; a weak D match, TRBD2 (5 bases). Trimming removed 2 bases from V and 4 bases from J, with 7 bases in between. This CDR3 is 13 amino acids long. Germline assignment: CDR1 SGHNT and CDR2 YENEEA. The CDR3 is CASSLRGSDTQYF. CDR3 sequence (DNA): TGTGCCAGCAGCTTACGAGGGTCAGATACGCAGTATTTT. Based on the CDR3 plus reference TRBV11-3 and TRBJ2-3, the full variable domain is EAGVVQSPRYKIIEKKQPVAFWCNPISGHNTLYWYLQNLGQGPELLIRYENEEAVDDSQLPKDRFSAERLKGVDSTLKIQPAELGDSAVYLCASSLRGSDTQYFGPGTRLTVL.

The genes are TRBV30 and TRBJ1-3; D not certain. Trimming left V 4 bases short and J 0 bases short, with 19 bases between. The germline V gene has CDR1 GTSNPN and CDR2 SVGIG (reference sequence). This CDR3 spans 17 amino acids. The CDR3 sequence: CAWTPLRELLSGNTIYF. CDR3 nucleotides: TGTGCCTGGACCCCCCTACGGGAACTACTCTCTGGAAACACCATATATTTT.

The chain joins TRBV18 to TRBJ1-6; 9 bases map to TRBD1. From germline, CDR1 is KGHSH and CDR2 LQKENI. V trimming: 1 base; J trimming: 7 bases; junction bases outside the gene matches: 11. The length of the CDR3 is 18 residues. CDR3 DNA sequence: TGTGCCAGCTCACCACAGGCCGGGACAGGGCTCGGGAATTCACCCCTCCACTTT. Its translation: CASSPQAGTGLGNSPLHF.

V and J are TRBV7-8 and TRBJ2-7, with D perhaps TRBD1 (5 bases). The CDR3 length is 15 residues. Trimming left V 6 bases short and J 5 bases short, with 20 bases between. CDR1 and CDR2 from the germline V gene are SGHVS and FQNEAQ. CDR3 protein: CASSLTDTLANEQYF. CDR3 bases: TGTGCCAGCAGTTTAACGGACACGCTGGCGAACGAGCAGTACTTC.

The chain couples TRBV5-1 to TRBJ1-2; 10 bases match TRBD1. The CDR3 is made up of 19 amino acids. Trimming cost V 0 bases and J 7 bases; bases outside gene matches: 18. CDR1 is SGHRS and CDR2 is YFSETQ in the germline V gene. The CDR3 sequence is CASSLAHTRDRGGRGGYTF. The CDR3 DNA reads as TGCGCCAGCAGCTTGGCCCATACCCGGGACAGGGGAGGGCGAGGTGGCTACACCTTC.

The chain combines TRBV6-1 with TRBJ2-3; TRBD2 aligns across 8 bases. Germline trimming cut 1 base from V and 6 bases from J; bases unmatched to any gene: 6. The V gene's germline CDR1 is MNHNS and CDR2 SASEGT. This CDR3 region has 15 residues. The CDR3 is CASSEGRRGVDTQYF. As DNA, the CDR3 is TGTGCCAGCAGTGAAGGGCGGCGGGGGGTGGATACGCAGTATTTT.

The chain links TRBV5-1 to TRBJ2-1; 8 bases are shared with TRBD2. Looked up from germline, CDR1 is SGHRS and CDR2 is YFSETQ. This CDR3 comprises 15 residues. Germline trimming cut 1 base from V and 2 bases from J; bases unmatched to any gene: 2. This CDR3 reads CASSLSGSPYNEQFF. The DNA of the CDR3 is TGCGCCAGCAGCTTGAGCGGGAGCCCCTACAATGAGCAGTTCTTC.

This clone was recorded only once. The genes are TRBV10-2 and TRBJ2-3, with 7 bases that match TRBD1. CDR1 WSHSY and CDR2 SAAADI come from the germline V gene. After removal of 6 bases from V and 0 bases from J, the junction contained 6 bases not matched to a gene. CDR3 length: 15 amino acids. The CDR3 reads CASRTGAISTDTQYF. DNA of the CDR3: TGCGCCAGCAGAACAGGGGCTATCAGCACAGATACGCAGTATTTT.

V and J are TRBV9 and TRBJ2-3, with 15 bases identical to TRBD2. The CDR3 covers 16 residues. Trimming at V came to 6 bases and at J to 6 bases, leaving 8 bases not matched to a gene. The germline CDR1 and CDR2 sequences are SGDLS and YYNGEE. The CDR3, as DNA: TGTGCCAGCAACAATCTCGGGACTAGCGGGAGGGATACGCAGTATTTT. Translating gives CASNNLGTSGRDTQYF.

The rearrangement joins TRBV19 to TRBJ2-3; 8 nucleotides match TRBD1. V gave up 1 base and J gave up 3 bases; unmatched junction bases: 6. The CDR3 extends over 16 amino acids. Germline V gene sequence: CDR1 LNHDA, CDR2 SQIVND (reference sequence). The CDR3 here is CASSIGQGARTDTQYF. Here the CDR3 DNA reads TGTGCCAGTAGTATAGGTCAGGGGGCTCGTACAGATACGCAGTATTTT.

The rearrangement uses TRBV6-5 and TRBJ2-1, with 14 bases that match TRBD2. Germline V CDR1 and CDR2: MNHEY, SVGAGI. V dropped 4 bases and J dropped 6; count of bases not matched to a gene: 5. The CDR3 covers 16 residues. Written as DNA, the CDR3 is TGTGCCAGCAGTTCGAGACTAGCGGGGGGGCGCAATGAGCAGTTCTTC. Its translation is CASSSRLAGGRNEQFF.